This paragraph covers one T cell receptor beta chain sequence. The Seattle patients, enrolled during active infection, were followed longitudinally. The data stem from a study of blood T cell repertoires in COVID-19. The V and J ends lost 3 bases and 3 bases respectively, with 9 bases between them. Germline V CDR1 and CDR2: SGDLS, YYNGEE. There are 13 residues in the CDR3. This table comes from immunoSEQ multiplex PCR, and its TCRdb copy is limited to in-frame clones, with some not included. This table holds more than 80,000 clones, over 65% found once. V is TRBV9 and J is TRBJ2-5; D is unresolved. What was sequenced was peripheral blood. The sequence was obtained from an elderly man with COVID-19, enrolled during active disease. The CDR3 here is CASSGGLEETQYF. The DNA for the CDR3 is TGTGCCAGCAGCGGAGGTCTGGAAGAGACCCAGTACTTC. Looking up the rest from reference TRBV9 and TRBJ2-5 gives the full variable domain: DSGVTQTPKHLITATGQRVTLRCSPRSGDLSVYWYQQSLDQGLQFLIQYYNGEERAKGNILERFSAQQFPDLHSELNLSSLELGDSALYFCASSGGLEETQYFGPGTRLLVL.